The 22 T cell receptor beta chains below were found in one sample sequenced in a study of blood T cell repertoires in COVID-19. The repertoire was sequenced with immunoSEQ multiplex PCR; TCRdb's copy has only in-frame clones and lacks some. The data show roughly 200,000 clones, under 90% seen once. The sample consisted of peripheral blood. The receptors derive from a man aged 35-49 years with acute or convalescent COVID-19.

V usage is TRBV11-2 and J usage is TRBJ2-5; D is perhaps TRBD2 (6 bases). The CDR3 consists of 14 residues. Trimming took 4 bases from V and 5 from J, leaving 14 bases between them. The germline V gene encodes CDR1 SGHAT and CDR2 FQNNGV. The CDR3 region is CASSSTTRWETQYF. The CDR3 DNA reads TGTGCCAGCAGCTCTACGACTAGATGGGAGACCCAGTACTTC.

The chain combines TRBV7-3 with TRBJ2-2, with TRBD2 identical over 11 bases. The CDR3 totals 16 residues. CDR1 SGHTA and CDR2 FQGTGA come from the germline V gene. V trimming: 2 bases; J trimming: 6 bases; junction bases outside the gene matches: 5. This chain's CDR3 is CASSLLAGGPAGELFF. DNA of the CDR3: TGTGCCAGCAGCTTATTAGCGGGGGGGCCCGCCGGGGAGCTGTTTTTT.

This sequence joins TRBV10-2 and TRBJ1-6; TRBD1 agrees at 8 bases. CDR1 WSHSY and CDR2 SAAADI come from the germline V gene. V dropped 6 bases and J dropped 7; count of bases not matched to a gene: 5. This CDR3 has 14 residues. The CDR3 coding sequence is TGCGCCAGCAGAACCGACAGGGGCAATTCACCCCTCCACTTT. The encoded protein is CASRTDRGNSPLHF.

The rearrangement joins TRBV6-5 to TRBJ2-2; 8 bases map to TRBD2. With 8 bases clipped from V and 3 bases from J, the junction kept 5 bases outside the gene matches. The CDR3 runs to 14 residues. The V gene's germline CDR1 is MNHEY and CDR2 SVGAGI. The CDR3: CASSGLEDTGELFF. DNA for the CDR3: TGTGCCAGCTCGGGACTAGAAGACACCGGGGAGCTGTTTTTT.

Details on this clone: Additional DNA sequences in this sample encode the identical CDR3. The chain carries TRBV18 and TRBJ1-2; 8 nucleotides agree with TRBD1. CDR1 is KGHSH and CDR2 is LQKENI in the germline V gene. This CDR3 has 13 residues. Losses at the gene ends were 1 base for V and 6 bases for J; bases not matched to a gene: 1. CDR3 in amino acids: CASSPRGQDGYTF. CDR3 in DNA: TGTGCCAGCTCACCACGGGGACAGGATGGCTACACCTTC.

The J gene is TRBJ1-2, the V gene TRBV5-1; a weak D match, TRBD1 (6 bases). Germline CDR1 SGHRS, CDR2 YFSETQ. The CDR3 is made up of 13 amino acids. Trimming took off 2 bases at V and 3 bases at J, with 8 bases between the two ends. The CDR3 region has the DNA TGCGCCAGCAGCTTAGACAGGCACTATGGCTACACCTTC. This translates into CASSLDRHYGYTF.

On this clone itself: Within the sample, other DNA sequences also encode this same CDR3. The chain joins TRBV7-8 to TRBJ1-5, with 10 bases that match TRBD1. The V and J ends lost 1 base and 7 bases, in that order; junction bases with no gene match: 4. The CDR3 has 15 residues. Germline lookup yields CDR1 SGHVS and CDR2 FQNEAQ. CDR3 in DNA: TGTGCCAGCAGCTTAGGGGGGGACAGGGGACAGCCCCAGCATTTT. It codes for CASSLGGDRGQPQHF.

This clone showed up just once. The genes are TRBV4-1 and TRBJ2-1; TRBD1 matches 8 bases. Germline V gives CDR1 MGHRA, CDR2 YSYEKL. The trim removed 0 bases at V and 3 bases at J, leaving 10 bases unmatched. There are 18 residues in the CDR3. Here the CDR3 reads CASSQDWLPGQVYNEQFF. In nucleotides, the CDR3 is TGCGCCAGCAGCCAAGATTGGTTGCCGGGACAGGTCTACAATGAGCAGTTCTTC.

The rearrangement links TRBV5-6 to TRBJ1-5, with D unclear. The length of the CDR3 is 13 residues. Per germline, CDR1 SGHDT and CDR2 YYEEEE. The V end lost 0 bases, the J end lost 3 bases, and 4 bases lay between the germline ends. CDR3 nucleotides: TGTGCCAGCAGCTTGGCTACCAATCAGCCCCAGCATTTT. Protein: CASSLATNQPQHF.

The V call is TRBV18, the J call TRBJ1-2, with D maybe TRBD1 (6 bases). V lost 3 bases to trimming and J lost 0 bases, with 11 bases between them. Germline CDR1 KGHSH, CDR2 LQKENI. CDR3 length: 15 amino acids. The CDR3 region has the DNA TGTGCCAGCTCACCCGGGGGGCCTGCTAACTATGGCTACACCTTC. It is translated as CASSPGGPANYGYTF. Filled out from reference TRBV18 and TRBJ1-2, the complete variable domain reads NAGVMQNPRHLVRRRGQEARLRCSPMKGHSHVYWYRQLPEEGLKFMVYLQKENIIDESGMPKERFSAEFPKEGPSILRIQQVVRGDSAAYFCASSPGGPANYGYTFGSGTRLTVV.

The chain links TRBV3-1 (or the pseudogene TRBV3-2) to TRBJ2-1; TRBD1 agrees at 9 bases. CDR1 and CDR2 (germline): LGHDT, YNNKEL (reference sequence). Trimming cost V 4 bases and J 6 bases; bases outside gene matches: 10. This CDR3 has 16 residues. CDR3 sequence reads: CASSPWDRVGGNEQFF. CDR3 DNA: TGTGCCAGCAGCCCCTGGGACAGGGTGGGGGGCAATGAGCAGTTCTTC.

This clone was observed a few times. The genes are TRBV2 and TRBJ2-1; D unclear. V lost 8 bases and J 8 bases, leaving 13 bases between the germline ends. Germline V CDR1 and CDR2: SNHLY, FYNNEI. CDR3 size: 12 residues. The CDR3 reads CASGDVNDEQFF. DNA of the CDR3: TGTGCCAGCGGAGACGTTAACGATGAGCAGTTCTTC.

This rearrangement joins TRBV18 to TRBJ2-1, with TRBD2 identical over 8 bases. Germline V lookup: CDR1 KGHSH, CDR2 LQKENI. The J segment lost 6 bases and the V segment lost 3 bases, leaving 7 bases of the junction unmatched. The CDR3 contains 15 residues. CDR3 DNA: TGTGCCAGCTCACCGCCCTCCGGGGGGGCCAATGAGCAGTTCTTC. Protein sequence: CASSPPSGGANEQFF.

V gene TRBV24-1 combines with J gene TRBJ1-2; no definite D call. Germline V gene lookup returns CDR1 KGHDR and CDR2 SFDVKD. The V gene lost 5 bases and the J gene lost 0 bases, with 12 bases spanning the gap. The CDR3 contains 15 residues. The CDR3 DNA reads TGTGCCACCAGTGGGCTGAGGCAAGCTAACTATGGCTACACCTTC. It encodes CATSGLRQANYGYTF.

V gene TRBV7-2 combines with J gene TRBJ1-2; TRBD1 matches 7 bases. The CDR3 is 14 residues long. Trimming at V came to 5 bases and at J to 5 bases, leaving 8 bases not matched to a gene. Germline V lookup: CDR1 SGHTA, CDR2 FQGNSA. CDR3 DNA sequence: TGTGCCAGCAGCCCCGCCCCAGGGGGGTATGGCTACACCTTC. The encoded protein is CASSPAPGGYGYTF.

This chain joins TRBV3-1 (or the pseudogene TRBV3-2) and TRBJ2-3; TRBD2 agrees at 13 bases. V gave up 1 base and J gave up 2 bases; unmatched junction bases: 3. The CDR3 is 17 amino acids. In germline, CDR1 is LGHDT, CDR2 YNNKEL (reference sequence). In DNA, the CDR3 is TGTGCCAGCAGCCAAGGTGGACTAGCGGGGGCCACAGATACGCAGTATTTT. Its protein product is CASSQGGLAGATDTQYF.

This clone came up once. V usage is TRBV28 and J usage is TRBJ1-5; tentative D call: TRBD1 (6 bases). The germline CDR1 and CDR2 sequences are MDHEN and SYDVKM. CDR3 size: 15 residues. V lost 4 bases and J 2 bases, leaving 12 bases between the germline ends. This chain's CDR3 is CASSWEGGRNQPQHF. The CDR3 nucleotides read TGTGCCAGCAGTTGGGAGGGGGGTCGCAATCAGCCCCAGCATTTT.

As DNA, the CDR3 is TGCGCCAGCAGCTGGCAAGCGCTTAGCACAGATACGCAGTATTTT. Amino acids: CASSWQALSTDTQYF. The rearrangement links TRBV5-1 to TRBJ2-3; D gene uncertain. Germline V lookup: CDR1 SGHRS, CDR2 YFSETQ. The CDR3 sequence is 15 residues long. V lost 3 bases, J lost 0 bases, and 11 bases lay in between.

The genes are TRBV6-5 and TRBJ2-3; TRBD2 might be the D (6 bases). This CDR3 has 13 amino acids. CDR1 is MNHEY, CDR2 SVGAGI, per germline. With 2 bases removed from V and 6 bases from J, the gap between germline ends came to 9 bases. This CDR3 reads CASSYRGTDTQYF. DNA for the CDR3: TGTGCCAGCAGTTACCGGGGGACTGATACGCAGTATTTT.

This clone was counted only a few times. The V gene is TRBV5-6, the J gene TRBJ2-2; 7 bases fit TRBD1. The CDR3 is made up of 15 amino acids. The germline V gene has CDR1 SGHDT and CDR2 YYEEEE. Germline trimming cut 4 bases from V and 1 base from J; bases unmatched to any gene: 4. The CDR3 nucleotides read TGTGCCAGCAGCCCGACAGGGCGGAACACCGGGGAGCTGTTTTTT. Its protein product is CASSPTGRNTGELFF.

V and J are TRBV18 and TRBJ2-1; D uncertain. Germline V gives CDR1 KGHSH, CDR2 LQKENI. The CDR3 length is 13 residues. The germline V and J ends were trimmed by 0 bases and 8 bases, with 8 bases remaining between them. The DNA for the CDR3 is TGTGCCAGCTCACCACCGATGAGAGATGAGCAGTTCTTC. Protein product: CASSPPMRDEQFF.

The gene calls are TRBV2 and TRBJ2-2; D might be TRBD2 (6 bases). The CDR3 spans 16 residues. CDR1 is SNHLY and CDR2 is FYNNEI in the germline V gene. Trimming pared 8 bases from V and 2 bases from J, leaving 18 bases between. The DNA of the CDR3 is TGTGCCAGCCCTCCCCCGGGTAGCGGCAACACCGGGGAGCTGTTTTTT. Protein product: CASPPPGSGNTGELFF.